Listed below are T cell receptor beta chains from one sample, sequenced in a study of T cell changes during pregnancy in multiple sclerosis. TCRdb keeps only in-frame clones here, not all; method: immunoSEQ multiplex PCR. The table records about 110,000 clones, about 93% of them present only once. The sample in question was peripheral blood, obtained in the third trimester of pregnancy. Every receptor here comes from a female donor with multiple sclerosis, enrolled in a pregnancy study. Both conserved end residues are part of each CDR3. The D gene is left open where the match is weak. The size field is filled for only some rows; it gives once, few, many or a size class.

D | J | size | V | DNA | CDR3
. | TRBJ2-1 | . | TRBV18 | TGTGCCAGCTCACCCGCGCTAGACGATGAGCAGTTCTTC | CASSPALDDEQFF
TRBD1 | TRBJ1-1 | . | TRBV5-8 | TGTGCCAGCAGCTCGGGACAGGGCTATGAAGCTTTCTTT | CASSSGQGYEAFF
TRBD1 | TRBJ2-1 | . | TRBV30 | TGTGCCTGGAGTGTAGATGCGACAGGGGGCAAGGGACCGTTCTTC | CAWSVDATGGKGPFF
. | TRBJ2-1 | . | TRBV25-1 | TGTGCCAGCAGTGACCCCCTCACGGGGGTTAGCAATGAGCAGTTCTTC | CASSDPLTGVSNEQFF
. | TRBJ1-2 | . | TRBV30 | TGTGCCTGGAGTGTCCAGGGGTGGGGCTACACCTTC | CAWSVQGWGYTF
. | TRBJ2-1 | . | TRBV5-4 | TGTGCCAGCAGGGAGGGACTTTTTAATGAGCAGTTCTTC | CASREGLFNEQFF
. | TRBJ1-3 | once | TRBV5-4 | TGTGCCAGCAGCTTACAGGGAGACTCTGGAAACACCATATATTTT | CASSLQGDSGNTIYF
. | TRBJ1-2 | . | TRBV2 | TGTGCCAGCAGTGAAGCGCTTCGGGGGGCACGGGGCTACACCTTC | CASSEALRGARGYTF
. | TRBJ1-2 | once | TRBV21-1 | TGTGCCAGCAGCAAAGCGGGGGGGAGCTACTATGGCTACACCTTC | CASSKAGGSYYGYTF
. | TRBJ2-7 | . | TRBV14 | TGTGCCAGCAGCCAACTACAGGACTCCTACGAGCAGTACTTC | CASSQLQDSYEQYF
TRBD1 | TRBJ2-7 | . | TRBV20-1 | TGCAGTGCTAGGGACAGGGGGGAGCAGTACTTC | CSARDRGEQYF
. | TRBJ1-1 | once | TRBV19 | TGTGCCAGTAGTACTGACCTCAGGAGGGGAATGAACACTGAAGCTTTCTTT | CASSTDLRRGMNTEAFF
TRBD2 | TRBJ2-1 | . | TRBV9 | TGTGCCAGCAGCGTATCGGGGGGCTCCTACAATGAGCAGTTCTTC | CASSVSGGSYNEQFF
. | TRBJ1-2 | . | TRBV25-1 | TGTGCCAGCAGGACGGGGGGCTCTGGCTACACCTTC | CASRTGGSGYTF
TRBD2 | TRBJ2-3 | . | TRBV2 | TGTGCCAGCAAGCGTCTAGCGGGGAACACAGATACGCAGTATTTT | CASKRLAGNTDTQYF
. | TRBJ2-3 | . | TRBV5-1 | TGCGCCAGCAGCTTGCCGGGCACAGATACGCAGTATTTT | CASSLPGTDTQYF
TRBD2 | TRBJ2-2 | . | TRBV28 | TGTGCCAGCACCCCCCTAAGGGTAGCGGGGAACACCGGGGAGCTGTTTTTT | CASTPLRVAGNTGELFF
. | TRBJ1-2 | once | TRBV11-2 | TGTGCCAGCAGCCCTGGGGGGTATGGCTACACCTTC | CASSPGGYGYTF
. | TRBJ2-3 | . | TRBV10-1 | TGCGCCAGCAGTTGGGACAACACAGATACGCAGTATTTT | CASSWDNTDTQYF
. | TRBJ2-2 | . | TRBV5-4 | TGTGCCAGCAGCTCACTCTTCGGGGAGAACACCGGGGAGCTGTTTTTT | CASSSLFGENTGELFF
. | TRBJ2-1 | . | TRBV29-1 | TGCAGCGTAGTAGAACAGTACAATGAGCAGTTCTTC | CSVVEQYNEQFF
TRBD2 | TRBJ2-7 | once | TRBV27 | TGTGCCAGCAGTTCCCGACTAGCGGGATTGTCGGAGCAGTACTTC | CASSSRLAGLSEQYF
TRBD2 | TRBJ2-1 | . | TRBV13 | TGTGCCAGCAGCTTCGTAGCGGGAGGGCCGTTGAATGAGCAGTTCTTC | CASSFVAGGPLNEQFF
. | TRBJ1-1 | . | TRBV9 | TGTGCCAGCAGCAAACAGGTTTTGAACACTGAAGCTTTCTTT | CASSKQVLNTEAFF
TRBD2 | TRBJ2-1 | . | TRBV9 | TGTGCCAGCAGCGTAAGGGGAGGGGTGGGGGGGTACAATGAGCAGTTCTTC | CASSVRGGVGGYNEQFF
. | TRBJ2-5 | . | TRBV5-1 | TGCGCCAGCAGCTTGGGAGGCGAGGAGACCCAGTACTTC | CASSLGGEETQYF
TRBD1 | TRBJ1-1 | once | TRBV2 | TGTGCCAGCAGTTTCCGGACAGGGGAAGCTTTCTTT | CASSFRTGEAFF
. | TRBJ1-3 | . | TRBV6-1 | TGTGCCAGCAGTGGGCGACAGCGAAACACCATATATTTT | CASSGRQRNTIYF
TRBD2 | TRBJ2-1 | . | TRBV9 | TGTGCCAGCAGCGTAGATGCCCTAGCGGGAAGATCCTACAATGAGCAGTTCTTC | CASSVDALAGRSYNEQFF
. | TRBJ2-7 | once | TRBV9 | TGTGCCAGCAGCGTAGGAGGGTCCTACGAGCAGTACTTC | CASSVGGSYEQYF
TRBD1 | TRBJ1-2 | . | TRBV7-6 | TGTGCCAGCAGCTCCTCCCCGGACAGGATAGGTGGCTACACCTTC | CASSSSPDRIGGYTF
. | TRBJ1-5 | . | TRBV28 | TGTGCCAGCAGTTTATCTCCTTATTTCCAGCCCCAGCATTTT | CASSLSPYFQPQHF
TRBD1 | TRBJ2-7 | once | TRBV9 | TGTGCCAGCAGCTCCGGGACAGGCTACGAGCAGTACTTC | CASSSGTGYEQYF
TRBD1 | TRBJ1-3 | . | TRBV23-1 | TGCGCCCTAGTAGGTGCAGGGGGCCTTCAGGCGTCTGGAAACACCATATATTTT | CALVGAGGLQASGNTIYF
TRBD1 | TRBJ1-5 | . | TRBV6-1 | TGTGCCAGCAGCGTGGACAGGGGCCAGCCCCAGCATTTT | CASSVDRGQPQHF
TRBD1 | TRBJ2-7 | . | TRBV7-8 | TGTGCCAGCAGCTTAGCGGGGGTACGGACAGGGGCCTACGAGCAGTACTTC | CASSLAGVRTGAYEQYF
. | TRBJ2-7 | . | TRBV5-6 | TGTGCCAGCAGCTTGTGGTCGCACCGGGGAAATTACGAGCAGTACTTC | CASSLWSHRGNYEQYF
TRBD1 | TRBJ1-2 | . | TRBV23-1 | TGCGCCAGCAGTCAATCCGGACAGGGGATCTATGGCTACACCTTC | CASSQSGQGIYGYTF
. | TRBJ1-2 | . | TRBV2 | TGTGCCAGCAGTGGTGACAGGAACTATGGCTACACCTTC | CASSGDRNYGYTF
TRBD1 | TRBJ1-5 | . | TRBV19 | TGTGCCAGTAGTGCTGACAGGGGTGTTTCGCCCCAGCATTTT | CASSADRGVSPQHF
. | TRBJ1-3 | . | TRBV25-1 | TGTGCCAGCAGTGAATTCGGGGGGAGCTCTGGAAACACCATATATTTT | CASSEFGGSSGNTIYF
. | TRBJ2-3 | . | TRBV5-1 | TGCGCCAGCCAGGGGAACACAGATACGCAGTATTTT | CASQGNTDTQYF
. | TRBJ2-3 | . | TRBV13 | TGTGCCAGCAGCTTAGTTGGGGGCTCTAGCACAGATACGCAGTATTTT | CASSLVGGSSTDTQYF
. | TRBJ1-6 | . | TRBV4-1 | TGCGCCAGCAGCCACTGGAAGGGGGTCTCCTATAATTCACCCCTCCACTTT | CASSHWKGVSYNSPLHF
TRBD1 | TRBJ1-2 | . | TRBV5-4 | TGTGCCAGCAGCCCCGACAGGGACTATGGCTACACCTTC | CASSPDRDYGYTF
. | TRBJ2-1 | . | TRBV30 | TGTGCCTGGAGGCGGGACAGACACTACAATGAGCAGTTCTTC | CAWRRDRHYNEQFF
. | TRBJ2-7 | . | TRBV7-9 | TGTGCCAGCAGCCCCCGAGTAGGGGATCTCTACGAGCAGTACTTC | CASSPRVGDLYEQYF
TRBD2 | TRBJ2-3 | . | TRBV2 | TGTGCCAGCAGTCCGGGACTAGGGGAAACAGATACGCAGTATTTT | CASSPGLGETDTQYF
. | TRBJ1-1 | . | TRBV28 | TGTGCCAGCAGTTCCTCCCGGGGGGAGGATGAAGCTTTCTTT | CASSSSRGEDEAFF
. | TRBJ2-7 | . | TRBV4-1 | TGCGCCAGCAGCCACGGGACAAACTCCTACGAGCAGTACTTC | CASSHGTNSYEQYF
TRBD1 | TRBJ2-1 | . | TRBV5-1 | TGCGCCAGCAGCCCCGGGACAGGAGACAATGAGCAGTTCTTC | CASSPGTGDNEQFF